The sequence of this T cell receptor beta chain was determined in a study of blood T cell repertoires in COVID-19. Across the whole study: In each case, the material was cDNA or gDNA derived from T cells, B-cell-depleted T cells, or PBMCs.

TCRdb keeps only in-frame clones here, not all; method: immunoSEQ multiplex PCR. Counted here are about 220,000 clones, more than 80% occurring once; the ten biggest clones make up under 3.5%. Only a few counts were recorded for this clone. The CDR3 runs 15 residues. Trimming at V came to 4 bases and at J to 2 bases, leaving 5 bases not matched to a gene. The germline V gene has CDR1 SGHNT and CDR2 YENEEA. Participants were aged 18 to 89 years, lived in over 20 US areas, and enrolled virtually. Participants reported their clinical history, and cohort assignment relied on those reports. Sequenced: PBMCs or T cells enriched from blood (not recorded which). This receptor was taken from a woman aged 18-30 years in a cohort exposed to, infected with or recovered from COVID-19 (not recorded which). The genes are TRBV11-3 and TRBJ2-5; the match to TRBD1 covers 9 bases. As DNA, the CDR3 is TGTGCCAGCAGCTCCCGGACAGGGGAACAAGAGACCCAGTACTTC. Translated, it gives CASSSRTGEQETQYF.